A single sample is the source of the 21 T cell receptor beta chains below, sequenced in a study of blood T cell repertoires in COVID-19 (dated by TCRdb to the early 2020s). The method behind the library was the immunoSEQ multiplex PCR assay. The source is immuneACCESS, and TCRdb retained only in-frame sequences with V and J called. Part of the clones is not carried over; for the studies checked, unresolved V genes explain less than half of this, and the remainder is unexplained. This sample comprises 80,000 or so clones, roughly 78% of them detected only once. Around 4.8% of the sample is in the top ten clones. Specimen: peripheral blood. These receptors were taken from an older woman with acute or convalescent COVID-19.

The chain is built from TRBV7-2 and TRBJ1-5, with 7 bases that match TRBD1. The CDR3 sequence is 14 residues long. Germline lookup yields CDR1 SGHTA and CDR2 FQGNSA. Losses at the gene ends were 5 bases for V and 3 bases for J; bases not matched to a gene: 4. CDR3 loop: CASSPGQVNQPQHF. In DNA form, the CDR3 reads TGTGCCAGCAGCCCTGGACAGGTCAATCAGCCCCAGCATTTT.

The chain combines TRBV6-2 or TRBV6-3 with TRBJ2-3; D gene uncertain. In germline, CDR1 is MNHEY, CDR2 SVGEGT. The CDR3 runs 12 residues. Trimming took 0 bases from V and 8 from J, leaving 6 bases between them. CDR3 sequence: CASSYSTGTQYF. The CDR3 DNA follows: TGTGCCAGCAGTTACTCGACGGGTACGCAGTATTTT.

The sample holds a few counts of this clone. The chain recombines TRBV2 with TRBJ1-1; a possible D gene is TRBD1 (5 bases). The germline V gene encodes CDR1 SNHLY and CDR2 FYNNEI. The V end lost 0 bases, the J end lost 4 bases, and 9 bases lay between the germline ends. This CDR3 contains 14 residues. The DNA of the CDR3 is TGTGCCAGCAGTGAAGCCGGGGGGTTCACTGAAGCTTTCTTT. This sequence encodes CASSEAGGFTEAFF.

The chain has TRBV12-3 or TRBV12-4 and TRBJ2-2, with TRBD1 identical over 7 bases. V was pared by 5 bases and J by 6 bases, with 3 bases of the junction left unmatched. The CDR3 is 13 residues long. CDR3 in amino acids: CASSHTGAGELFF. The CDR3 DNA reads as TGTGCCAGCAGTCACACAGGGGCCGGGGAGCTGTTTTTT.

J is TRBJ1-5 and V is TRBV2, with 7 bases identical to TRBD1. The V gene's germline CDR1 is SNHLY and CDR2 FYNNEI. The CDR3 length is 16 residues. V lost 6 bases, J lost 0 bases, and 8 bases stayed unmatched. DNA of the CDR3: TGTGCCAGCAGCGCCGACAGGGTTTATAGCAATCAGCCCCAGCATTTT. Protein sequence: CASSADRVYSNQPQHF. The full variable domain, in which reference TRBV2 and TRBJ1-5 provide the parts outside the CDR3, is EPEVTQTPSHQVTQMGQEVILRCVPISNHLYFYWYRQILGQKVEFLVSFYNNEISEKSEIFDDQFSVERPDGSNFTLKIRSTKLEDSAMYFCASSADRVYSNQPQHFGDGTRLSIL.

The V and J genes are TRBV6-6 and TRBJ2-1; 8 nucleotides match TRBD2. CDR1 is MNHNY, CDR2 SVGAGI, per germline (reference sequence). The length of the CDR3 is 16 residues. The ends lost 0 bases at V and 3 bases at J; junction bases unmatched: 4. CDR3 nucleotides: TGTGCCAGCAGTTACTCCCCTACTAGCGGCTACAATGAGCAGTTCTTC. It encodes CASSYSPTSGYNEQFF.

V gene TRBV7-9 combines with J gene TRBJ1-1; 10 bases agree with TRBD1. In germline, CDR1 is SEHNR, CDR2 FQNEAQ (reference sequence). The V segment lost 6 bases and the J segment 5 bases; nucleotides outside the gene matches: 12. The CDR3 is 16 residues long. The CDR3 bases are TGTGCCAGCAGACCCGCGCCGACAGGGGGCGTAACTGAAGCTTTCTTT. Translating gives CASRPAPTGGVTEAFF.

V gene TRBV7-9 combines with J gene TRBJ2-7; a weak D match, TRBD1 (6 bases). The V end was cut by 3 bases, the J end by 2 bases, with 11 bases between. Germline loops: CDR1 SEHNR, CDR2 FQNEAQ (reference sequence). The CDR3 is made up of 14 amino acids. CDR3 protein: CASSFTGLPYEQYF. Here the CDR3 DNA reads TGTGCCAGCAGCTTTACAGGGCTCCCCTACGAGCAGTACTTC.

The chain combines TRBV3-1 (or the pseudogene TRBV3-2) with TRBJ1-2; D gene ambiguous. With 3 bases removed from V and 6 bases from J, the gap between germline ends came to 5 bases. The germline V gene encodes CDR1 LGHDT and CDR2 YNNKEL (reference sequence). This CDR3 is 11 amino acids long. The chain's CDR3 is CASSHGDGYTF. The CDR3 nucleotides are TGTGCCAGCAGCCATGGAGATGGCTACACCTTC.

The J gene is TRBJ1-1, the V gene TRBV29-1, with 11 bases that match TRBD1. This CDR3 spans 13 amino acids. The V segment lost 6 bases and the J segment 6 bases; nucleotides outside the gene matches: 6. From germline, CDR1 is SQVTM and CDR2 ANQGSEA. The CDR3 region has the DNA TGCAGCGTCGCCGGGACAGGGGGGTCTGAAGCTTTCTTT. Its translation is CSVAGTGGSEAFF. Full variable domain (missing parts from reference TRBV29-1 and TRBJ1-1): SAVISQKPSRDICQRGTSLTIQCQVDSQVTMMFWYRQQPGQSLTLIATANQGSEATYESGFVIDKFPISRPNLTFSTLTVSNMSPEDSSIYLCSVAGTGGSEAFFGQGTRLTVV.

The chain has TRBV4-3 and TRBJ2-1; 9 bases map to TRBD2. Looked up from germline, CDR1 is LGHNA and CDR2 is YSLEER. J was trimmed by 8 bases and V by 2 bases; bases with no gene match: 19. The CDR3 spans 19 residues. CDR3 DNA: TGCGCCAGCAGCCAATTCCCCCTTGGCGGGGGGGCCTTCCGCGATGAGCAGTTCTTC. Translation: CASSQFPLGGGAFRDEQFF.

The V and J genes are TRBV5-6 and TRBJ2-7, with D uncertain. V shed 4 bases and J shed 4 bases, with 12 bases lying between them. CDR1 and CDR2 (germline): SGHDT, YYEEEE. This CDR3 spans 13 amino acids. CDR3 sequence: CASSLPRQYEQYF. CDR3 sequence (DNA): TGTGCCAGCAGCCTACCTCGTCAATACGAGCAGTACTTC.

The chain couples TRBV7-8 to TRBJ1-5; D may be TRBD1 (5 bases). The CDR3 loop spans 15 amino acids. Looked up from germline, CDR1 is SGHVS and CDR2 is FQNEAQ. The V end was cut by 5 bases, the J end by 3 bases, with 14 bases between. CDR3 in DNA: TGTGCCAGCAGCGACTCCGGGACTGTCAATCAGCCCCAGCATTTT. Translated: CASSDSGTVNQPQHF.

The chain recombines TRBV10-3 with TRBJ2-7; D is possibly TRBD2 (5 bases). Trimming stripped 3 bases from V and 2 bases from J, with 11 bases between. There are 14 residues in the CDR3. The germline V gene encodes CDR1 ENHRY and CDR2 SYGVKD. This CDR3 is CAISDPSGTYEQYF. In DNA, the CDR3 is TGTGCCATCAGTGACCCGTCGGGGACCTACGAGCAGTACTTC.

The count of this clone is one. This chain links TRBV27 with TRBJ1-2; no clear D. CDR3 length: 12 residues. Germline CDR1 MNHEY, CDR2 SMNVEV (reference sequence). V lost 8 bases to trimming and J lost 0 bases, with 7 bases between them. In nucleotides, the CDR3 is TGTGCCAGCGGCCTTTCTAACTATGGCTACACCTTC. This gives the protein CASGLSNYGYTF.

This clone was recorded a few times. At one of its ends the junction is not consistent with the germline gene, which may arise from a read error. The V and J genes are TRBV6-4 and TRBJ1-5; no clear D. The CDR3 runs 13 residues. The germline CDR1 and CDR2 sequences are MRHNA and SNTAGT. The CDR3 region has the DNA TGTGCCAGCAGATATTTTAGCTATCAGCCCCAGCATTTT. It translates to CASRYFSYQPQHF.

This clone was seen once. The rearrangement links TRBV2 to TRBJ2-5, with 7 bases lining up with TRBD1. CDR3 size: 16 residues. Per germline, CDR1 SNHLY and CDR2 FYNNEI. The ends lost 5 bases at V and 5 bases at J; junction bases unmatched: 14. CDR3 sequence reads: CASSSEPNRGAETQYF. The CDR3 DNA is TGTGCCAGCAGTTCCGAGCCCAACAGGGGAGCGGAGACCCAGTACTTC.

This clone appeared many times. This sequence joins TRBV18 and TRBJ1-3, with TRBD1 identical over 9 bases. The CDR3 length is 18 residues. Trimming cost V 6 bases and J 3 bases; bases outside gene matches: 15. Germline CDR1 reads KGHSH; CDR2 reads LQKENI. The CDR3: CASSQNARDREDGNTIYF. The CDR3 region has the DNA TGTGCCAGCTCTCAGAACGCCCGGGACAGGGAGGATGGAAACACCATATATTTT. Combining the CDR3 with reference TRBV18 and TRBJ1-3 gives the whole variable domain NAGVMQNPRHLVRRRGQEARLRCSPMKGHSHVYWYRQLPEEGLKFMVYLQKENIIDESGMPKERFSAEFPKEGPSILRIQQVVRGDSAAYFCASSQNARDREDGNTIYFGEGSWLTVV.

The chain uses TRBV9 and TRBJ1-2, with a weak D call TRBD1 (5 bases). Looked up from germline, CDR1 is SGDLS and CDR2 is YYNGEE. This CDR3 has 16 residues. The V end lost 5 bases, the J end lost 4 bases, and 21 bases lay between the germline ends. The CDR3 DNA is TGTGCCAGCAGGCTTAGTGTTGGGGGAGGCGGCTATGGCTACACCTTC. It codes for CASRLSVGGGGYGYTF.

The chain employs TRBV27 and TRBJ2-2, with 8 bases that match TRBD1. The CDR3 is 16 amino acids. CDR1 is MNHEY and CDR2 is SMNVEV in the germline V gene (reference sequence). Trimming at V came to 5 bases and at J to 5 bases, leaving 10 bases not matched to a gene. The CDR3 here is CASSLKPGQVTGELFF. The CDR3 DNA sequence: TGTGCCAGCAGTCTAAAACCGGGACAGGTAACCGGGGAGCTGTTTTTT.

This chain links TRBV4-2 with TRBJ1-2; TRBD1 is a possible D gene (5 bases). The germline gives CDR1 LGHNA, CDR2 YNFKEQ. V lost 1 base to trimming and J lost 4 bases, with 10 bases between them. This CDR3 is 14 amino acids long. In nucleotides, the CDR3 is TGTGCCAGCAGCCAAGCGGAAGGGGTCTATGGCTACACCTTC. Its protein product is CASSQAEGVYGYTF.